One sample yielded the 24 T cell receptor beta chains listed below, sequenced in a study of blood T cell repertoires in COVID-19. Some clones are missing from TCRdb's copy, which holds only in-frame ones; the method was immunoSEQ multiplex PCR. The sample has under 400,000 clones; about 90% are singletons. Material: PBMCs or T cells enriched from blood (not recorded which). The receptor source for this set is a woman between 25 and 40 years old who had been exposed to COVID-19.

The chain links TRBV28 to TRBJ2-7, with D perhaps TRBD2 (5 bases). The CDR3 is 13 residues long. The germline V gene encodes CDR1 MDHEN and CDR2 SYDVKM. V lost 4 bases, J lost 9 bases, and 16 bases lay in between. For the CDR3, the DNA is TGTGCCAGCAGTTCTCCGGGCCCCGGGGTGCAGTACTTC. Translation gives CASSSPGPGVQYF.

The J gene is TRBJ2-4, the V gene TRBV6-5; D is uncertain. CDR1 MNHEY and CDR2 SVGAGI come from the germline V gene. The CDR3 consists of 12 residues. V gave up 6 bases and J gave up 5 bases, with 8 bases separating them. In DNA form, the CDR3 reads TGTGCCAGCAGCACTGCTCAAAACATTCAGTACTTC. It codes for CASSTAQNIQYF.

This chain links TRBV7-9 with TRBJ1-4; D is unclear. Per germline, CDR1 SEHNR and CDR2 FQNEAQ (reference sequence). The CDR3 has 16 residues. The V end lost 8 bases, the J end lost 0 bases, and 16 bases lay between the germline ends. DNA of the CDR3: TGTGCCAGCGGCCAGATTCGGGTTGCAACTAATGAAAAACTGTTTTTT. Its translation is CASGQIRVATNEKLFF.

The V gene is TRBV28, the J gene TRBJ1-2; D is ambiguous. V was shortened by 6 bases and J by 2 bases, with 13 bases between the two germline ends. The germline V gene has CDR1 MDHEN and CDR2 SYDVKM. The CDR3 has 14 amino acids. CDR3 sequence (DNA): TGTGCCAGCAGCCATCCGGGAGAAAACTATGGCTACACCTTC. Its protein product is CASSHPGENYGYTF.

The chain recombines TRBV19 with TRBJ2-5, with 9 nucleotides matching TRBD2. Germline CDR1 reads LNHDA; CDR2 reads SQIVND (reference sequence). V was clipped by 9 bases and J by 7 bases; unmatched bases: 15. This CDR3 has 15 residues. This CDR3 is CASVSTSGGRATQYF. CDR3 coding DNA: TGTGCCAGCGTCTCGACTAGCGGAGGTCGGGCGACCCAGTACTTC.

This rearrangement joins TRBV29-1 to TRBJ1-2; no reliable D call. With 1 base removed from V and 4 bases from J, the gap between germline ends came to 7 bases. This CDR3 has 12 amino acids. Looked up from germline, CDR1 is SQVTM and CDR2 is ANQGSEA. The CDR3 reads CSVEVQFYGYTF. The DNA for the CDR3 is TGCAGCGTTGAAGTACAGTTCTATGGCTACACCTTC.

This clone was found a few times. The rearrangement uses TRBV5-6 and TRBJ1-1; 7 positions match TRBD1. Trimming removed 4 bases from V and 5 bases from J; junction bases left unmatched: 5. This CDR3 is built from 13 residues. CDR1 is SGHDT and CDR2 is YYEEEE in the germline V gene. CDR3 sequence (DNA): TGTGCCAGCAGCCCCACAGGGGTGACTGAAGCTTTCTTT. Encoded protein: CASSPTGVTEAFF. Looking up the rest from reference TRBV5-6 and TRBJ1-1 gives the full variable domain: DAGVTQSPTHLIKTRGQQVTLRCSPKSGHDTVSWYQQALGQGPQFIFQYYEEEERQRGNFPDRFSGHQFPNYSSELNVNALLLGDSALYLCASSPTGVTEAFFGQGTRLTVV.

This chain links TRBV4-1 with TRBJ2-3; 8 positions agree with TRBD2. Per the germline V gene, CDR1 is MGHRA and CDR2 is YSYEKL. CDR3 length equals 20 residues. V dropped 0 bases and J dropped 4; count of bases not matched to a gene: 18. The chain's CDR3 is CASSQEGLAGVKEVPDTQYF. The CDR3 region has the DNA TGCGCCAGCAGCCAAGAGGGGCTAGCGGGCGTCAAAGAAGTTCCAGATACGCAGTATTTT.

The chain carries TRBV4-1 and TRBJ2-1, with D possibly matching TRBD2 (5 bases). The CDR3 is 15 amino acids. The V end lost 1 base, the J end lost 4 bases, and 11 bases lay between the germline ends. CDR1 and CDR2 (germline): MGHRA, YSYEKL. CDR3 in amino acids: CASSQVGSEYNEQFF. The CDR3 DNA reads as TGCGCCAGCAGCCAAGTTGGTAGCGAGTACAATGAGCAGTTCTTC.

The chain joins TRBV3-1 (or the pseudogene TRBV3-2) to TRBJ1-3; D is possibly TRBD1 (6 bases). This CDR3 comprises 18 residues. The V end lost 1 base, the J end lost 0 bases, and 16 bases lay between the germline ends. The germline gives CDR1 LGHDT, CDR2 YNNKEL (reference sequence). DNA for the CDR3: TGTGCCAGCAGCCAAGCCGGACAGAGATTTAACTCTGGAAACACCATATATTTT. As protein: CASSQAGQRFNSGNTIYF.

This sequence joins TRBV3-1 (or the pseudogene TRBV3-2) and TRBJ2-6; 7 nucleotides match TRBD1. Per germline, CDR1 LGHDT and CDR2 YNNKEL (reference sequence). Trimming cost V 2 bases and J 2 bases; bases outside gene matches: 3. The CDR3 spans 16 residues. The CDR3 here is CASSQPTGAGANVLTF. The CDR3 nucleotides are TGTGCCAGCAGCCAACCCACAGGGGCTGGGGCCAACGTCCTGACTTTC.

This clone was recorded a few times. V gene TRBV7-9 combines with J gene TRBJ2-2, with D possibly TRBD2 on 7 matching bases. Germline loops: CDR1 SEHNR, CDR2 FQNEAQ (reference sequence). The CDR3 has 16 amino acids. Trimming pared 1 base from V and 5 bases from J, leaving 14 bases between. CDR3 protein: CASSLGKQGGTGELFF. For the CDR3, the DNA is TGTGCCAGCAGCTTAGGCAAACAGGGAGGGACCGGGGAGCTGTTTTTT.

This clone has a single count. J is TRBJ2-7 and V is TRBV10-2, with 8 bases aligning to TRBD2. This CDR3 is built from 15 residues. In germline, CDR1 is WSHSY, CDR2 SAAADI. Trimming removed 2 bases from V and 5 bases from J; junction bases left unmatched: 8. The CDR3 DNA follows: TGCGCCAGCAGTGAGCTCGGGACTAGTGTCCACGAGCAGTACTTC. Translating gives CASSELGTSVHEQYF.

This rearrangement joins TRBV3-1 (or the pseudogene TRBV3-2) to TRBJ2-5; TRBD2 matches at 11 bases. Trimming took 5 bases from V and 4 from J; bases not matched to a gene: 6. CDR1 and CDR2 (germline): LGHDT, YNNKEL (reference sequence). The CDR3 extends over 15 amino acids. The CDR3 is CASSSGTSGLETQYF. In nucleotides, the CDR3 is TGTGCCAGCAGCTCCGGGACTAGCGGACTAGAGACCCAGTACTTC.

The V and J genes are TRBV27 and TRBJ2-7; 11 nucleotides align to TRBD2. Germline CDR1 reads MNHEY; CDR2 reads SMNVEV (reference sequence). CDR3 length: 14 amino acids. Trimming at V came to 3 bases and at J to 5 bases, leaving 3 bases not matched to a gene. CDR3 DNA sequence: TGTGCCAGCAGTTTGCTAGCGGGAGGAGACGAGCAGTACTTC. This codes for CASSLLAGGDEQYF.

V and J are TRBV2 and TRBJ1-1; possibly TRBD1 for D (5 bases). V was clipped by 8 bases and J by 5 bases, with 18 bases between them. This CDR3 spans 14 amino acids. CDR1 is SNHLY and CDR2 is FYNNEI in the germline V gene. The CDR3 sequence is CASAGGGPHTEAFF. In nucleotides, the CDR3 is TGTGCCAGCGCTGGGGGAGGGCCGCATACTGAAGCTTTCTTT. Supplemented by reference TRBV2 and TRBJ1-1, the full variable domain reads EPEVTQTPSHQVTQMGQEVILRCVPISNHLYFYWYRQILGQKVEFLVSFYNNEISEKSEIFDDQFSVERPDGSNFTLKIRSTKLEDSAMYFCASAGGGPHTEAFFGQGTRLTVV.

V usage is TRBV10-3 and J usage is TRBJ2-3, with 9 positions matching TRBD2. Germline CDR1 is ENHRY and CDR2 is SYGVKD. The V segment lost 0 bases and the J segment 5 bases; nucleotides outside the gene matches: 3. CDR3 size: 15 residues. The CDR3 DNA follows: TGTGCCATCAGTGAGTCGGTACTAGCGGGAGATACGCAGTATTTT. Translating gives CAISESVLAGDTQYF.

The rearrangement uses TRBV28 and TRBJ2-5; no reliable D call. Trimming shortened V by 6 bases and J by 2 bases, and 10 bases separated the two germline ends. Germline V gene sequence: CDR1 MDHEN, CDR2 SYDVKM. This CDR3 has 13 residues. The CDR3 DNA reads TGTGCCAGCAGCCTTCGAGGACAAGAGACCCAGTACTTC. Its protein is CASSLRGQETQYF.

Written as DNA, the CDR3 is TGTGCCAGCTCACCAGTAACTAGCGGAACGGCCAAAAACATTCAGTACTTC. This gives the protein CASSPVTSGTAKNIQYF. The chain joins TRBV18 to TRBJ2-4; 8 bases are shared with TRBD2. This CDR3 is 17 amino acids long. The V segment lost 2 bases and the J segment 1 base; nucleotides outside the gene matches: 7. Germline V gene data show CDR1 as KGHSH and CDR2 as LQKENI.

CDR3 nucleotides: TGTGCCAGCAGTCCATTGCGACTAGCGGGAGCCTACGAGCAGTACTTC. Translating it yields CASSPLRLAGAYEQYF. V usage is TRBV27 and J usage is TRBJ2-7; TRBD2 aligns across 12 bases. The CDR3 runs to 16 residues. V was clipped by 5 bases and J by 2 bases; unmatched bases: 7. Germline CDR1 reads MNHEY; CDR2 reads SMNVEV (reference sequence).

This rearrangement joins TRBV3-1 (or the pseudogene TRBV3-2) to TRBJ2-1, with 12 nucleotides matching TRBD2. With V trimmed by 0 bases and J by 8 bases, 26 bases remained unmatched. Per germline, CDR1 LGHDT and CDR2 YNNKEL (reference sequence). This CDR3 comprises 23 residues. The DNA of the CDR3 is TGTGCCAGCAGCCAAGATTGGGTCGGAAAAGACAGGATTGCACTAGCGGGAGGTTATGAGCAGTTCTTC. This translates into CASSQDWVGKDRIALAGGYEQFF.

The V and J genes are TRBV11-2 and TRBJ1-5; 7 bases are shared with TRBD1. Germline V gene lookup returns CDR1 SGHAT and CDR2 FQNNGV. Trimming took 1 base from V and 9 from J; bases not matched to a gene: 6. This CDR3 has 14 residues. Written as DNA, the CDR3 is TGTGCCAGCAGCTTAGCAGGGGGGACTCGGCCCCAGCATTTT. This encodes CASSLAGGTRPQHF.

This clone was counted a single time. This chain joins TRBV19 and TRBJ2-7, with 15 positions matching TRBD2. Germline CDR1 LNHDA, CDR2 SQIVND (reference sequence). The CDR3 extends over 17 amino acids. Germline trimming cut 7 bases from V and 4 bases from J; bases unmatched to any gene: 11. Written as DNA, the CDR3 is TGTGCCAGTAATGAAAACGGGGGACTAGCGGGAGGATACGAGCAGTACTTC. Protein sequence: CASNENGGLAGGYEQYF.

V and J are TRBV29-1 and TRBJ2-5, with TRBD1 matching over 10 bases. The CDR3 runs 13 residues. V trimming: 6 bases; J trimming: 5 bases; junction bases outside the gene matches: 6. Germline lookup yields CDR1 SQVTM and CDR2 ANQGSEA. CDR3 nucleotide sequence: TGCAGCGTAAGACAGGGGGCGGGGGAGACCCAGTACTTC. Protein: CSVRQGAGETQYF.